This T cell receptor (beta chain) was retrieved from a study of shared clonotypes between healthy human individuals. General study points: Clonotype sharing levels among donors were expected to vary with sequencing depth.

On this clone: Its antigen is not identified.

Clones were sequenced by immunoSEQ multiplex PCR, and TCRdb holds only the in-frame ones, with some missing. The sample has more than 1,200,000 clones; just under 99% are singletons. CDR1 and CDR2 from the germline V gene are MNHNY and SVGAGI (reference sequence). V lost 0 bases and J lost 6; bases outside the gene matches: 5. The CDR3 covers 16 residues. The rearrangement joins TRBV6-6 to TRBJ2-2, with 9 bases matching TRBD2. The clonotype originates from a young man in good health. Sequencing used naive CD4+ T cells sorted from blood. The subset was: CD45RA+ positively selected. This CDR3 is CASSYSREGLAGELFF. For the CDR3, the DNA is TGTGCCAGCAGTTACTCGCGGGAGGGCCTCGCCGGGGAGCTGTTTTTT.